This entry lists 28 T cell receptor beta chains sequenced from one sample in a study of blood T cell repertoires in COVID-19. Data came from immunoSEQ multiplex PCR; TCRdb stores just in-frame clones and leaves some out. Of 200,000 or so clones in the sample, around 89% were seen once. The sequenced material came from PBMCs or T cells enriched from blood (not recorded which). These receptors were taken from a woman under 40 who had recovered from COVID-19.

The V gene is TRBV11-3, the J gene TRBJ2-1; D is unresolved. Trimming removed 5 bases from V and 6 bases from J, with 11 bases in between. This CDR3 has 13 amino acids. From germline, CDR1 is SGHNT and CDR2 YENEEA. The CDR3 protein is CASSLVIGNEQFF. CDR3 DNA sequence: TGTGCCAGCAGCCTCGTAATCGGCAATGAGCAGTTCTTC.

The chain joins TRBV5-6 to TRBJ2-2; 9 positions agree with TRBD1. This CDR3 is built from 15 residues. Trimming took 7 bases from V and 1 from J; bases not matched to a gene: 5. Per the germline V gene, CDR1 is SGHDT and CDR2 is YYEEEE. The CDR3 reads CASFNRGLNTGELFF. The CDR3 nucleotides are TGTGCCAGCTTTAACAGGGGGCTGAACACCGGGGAGCTGTTTTTT.

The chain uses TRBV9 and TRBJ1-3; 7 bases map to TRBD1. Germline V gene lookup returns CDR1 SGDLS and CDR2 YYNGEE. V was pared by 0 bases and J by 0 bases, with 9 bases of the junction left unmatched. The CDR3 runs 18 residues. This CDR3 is CASSVGGGGQSSGNTIYF. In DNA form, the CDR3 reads TGTGCCAGCAGCGTAGGCGGAGGGGGCCAGAGCTCTGGAAACACCATATATTTT.

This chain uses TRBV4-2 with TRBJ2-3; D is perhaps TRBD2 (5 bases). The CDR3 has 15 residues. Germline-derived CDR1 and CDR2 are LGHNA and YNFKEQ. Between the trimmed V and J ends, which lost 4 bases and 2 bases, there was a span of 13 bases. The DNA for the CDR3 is TGTGCCAGCAGCCGAAGTTCGGGGATCACAGATACGCAGTATTTT. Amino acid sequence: CASSRSSGITDTQYF.

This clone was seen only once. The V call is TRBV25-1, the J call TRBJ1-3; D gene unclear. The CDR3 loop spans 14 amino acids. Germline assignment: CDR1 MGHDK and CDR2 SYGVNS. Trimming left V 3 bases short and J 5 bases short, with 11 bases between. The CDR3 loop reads CASSESAVRNTIYF. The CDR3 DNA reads TGTGCCAGCAGTGAGAGCGCAGTTAGAAACACCATATATTTT.

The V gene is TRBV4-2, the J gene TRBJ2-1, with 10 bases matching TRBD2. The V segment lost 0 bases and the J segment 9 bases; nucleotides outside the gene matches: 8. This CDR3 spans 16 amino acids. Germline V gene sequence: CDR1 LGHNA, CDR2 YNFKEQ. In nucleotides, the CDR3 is TGTGCCAGCAGCCAAGATTTTCTAGCGGGGGTTGGTGAGCAGTTCTTC. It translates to CASSQDFLAGVGEQFF.

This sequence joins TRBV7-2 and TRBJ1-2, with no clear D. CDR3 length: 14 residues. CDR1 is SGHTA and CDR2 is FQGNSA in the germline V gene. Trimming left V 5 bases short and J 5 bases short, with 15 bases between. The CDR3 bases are TGTGCCAGCAGCCCGACCCACTACTATTATGGCTACACCTTC. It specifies CASSPTHYYYGYTF.

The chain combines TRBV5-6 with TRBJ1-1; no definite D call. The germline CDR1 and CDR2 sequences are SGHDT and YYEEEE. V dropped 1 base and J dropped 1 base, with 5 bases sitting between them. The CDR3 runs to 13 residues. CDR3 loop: CASSLLRNTEAFF. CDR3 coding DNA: TGTGCCAGCAGCTTGTTGAGGAACACTGAAGCTTTCTTT.

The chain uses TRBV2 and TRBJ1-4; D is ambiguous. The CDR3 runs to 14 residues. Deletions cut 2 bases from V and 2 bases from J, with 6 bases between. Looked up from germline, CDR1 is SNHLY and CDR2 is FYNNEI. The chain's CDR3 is CASSEISTNEKLFF. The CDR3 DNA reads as TGTGCCAGCAGTGAAATTTCGACTAATGAAAAACTGTTTTTT.

The CDR3 bases are TGTGCCAGCAGCGTCCAAGCGGGGGGGCCCTACAATGAGCAGTTCTTC. It encodes CASSVQAGGPYNEQFF. The chain has TRBV9 and TRBJ2-1; TRBD2 matches 10 bases. Germline CDR1 SGDLS, CDR2 YYNGEE. The ends lost 2 bases at V and 2 bases at J; junction bases unmatched: 4. This CDR3 is built from 16 residues.

The CDR3 is CASSLQPTSQETQYF. The CDR3 DNA sequence: TGCGCCAGCAGCTTACAACCGACTAGCCAGGAGACCCAGTACTTC. The rearrangement uses TRBV5-1 and TRBJ2-5; 7 nucleotides line up with TRBD2. The CDR3 loop spans 15 amino acids. V lost 2 bases and J lost 5; bases outside the gene matches: 9. Germline assignment: CDR1 SGHRS and CDR2 YFSETQ.

The CDR3 nucleotides read TGTGCCAGCAGTGACTCGGGCCTCACAGATACGCAGTATTTT. Protein product: CASSDSGLTDTQYF. This chain uses TRBV6-4 with TRBJ2-3; the D is unclear. This CDR3 is 14 amino acids long. Trimming cost V 0 bases and J 2 bases, with 6 bases left between them. Germline CDR1 reads MRHNA; CDR2 reads SNTAGT.

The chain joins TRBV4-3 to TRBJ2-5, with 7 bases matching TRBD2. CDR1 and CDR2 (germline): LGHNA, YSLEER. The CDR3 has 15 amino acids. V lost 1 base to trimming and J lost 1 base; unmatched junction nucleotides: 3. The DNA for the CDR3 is TGCGCCAGCAGCCAAGGATCTAGCGGCCAAGAGACCCAGTACTTC. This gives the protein CASSQGSSGQETQYF.

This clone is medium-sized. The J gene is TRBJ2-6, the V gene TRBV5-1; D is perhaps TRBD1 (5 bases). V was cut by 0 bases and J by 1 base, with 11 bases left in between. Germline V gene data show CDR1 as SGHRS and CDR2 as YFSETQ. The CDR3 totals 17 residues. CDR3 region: CASSLDAQGSGANVLTF. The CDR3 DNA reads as TGCGCCAGCAGCTTGGATGCCCAGGGATCTGGGGCCAACGTCCTGACTTTC.

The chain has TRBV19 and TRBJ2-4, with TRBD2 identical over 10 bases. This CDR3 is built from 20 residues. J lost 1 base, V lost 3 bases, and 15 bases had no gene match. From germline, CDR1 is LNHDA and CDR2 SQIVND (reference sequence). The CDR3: CASSMLPGKAGGRAKNIQYF. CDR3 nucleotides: TGTGCCAGTAGTATGCTCCCAGGGAAAGCGGGGGGGCGGGCCAAAAACATTCAGTACTTC.

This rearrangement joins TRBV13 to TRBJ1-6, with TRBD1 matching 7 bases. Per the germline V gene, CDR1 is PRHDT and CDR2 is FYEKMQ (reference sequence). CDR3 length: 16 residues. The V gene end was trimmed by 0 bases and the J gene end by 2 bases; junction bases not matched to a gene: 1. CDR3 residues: CASSLGGTAYNSPLHF. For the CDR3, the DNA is TGTGCCAGCAGCTTAGGAGGGACAGCCTATAATTCACCCCTCCACTTT.

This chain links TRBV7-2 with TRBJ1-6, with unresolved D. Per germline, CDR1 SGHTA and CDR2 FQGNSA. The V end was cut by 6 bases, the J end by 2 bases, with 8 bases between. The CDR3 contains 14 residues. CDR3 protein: CASRPRAYNSPLHF. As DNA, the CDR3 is TGTGCCAGCAGACCCCGGGCCTATAATTCACCCCTCCACTTT.

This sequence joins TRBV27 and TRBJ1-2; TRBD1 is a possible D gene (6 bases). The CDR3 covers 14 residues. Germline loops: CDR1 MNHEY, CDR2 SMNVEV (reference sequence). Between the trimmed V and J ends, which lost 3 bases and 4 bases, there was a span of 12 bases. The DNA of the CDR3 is TGTGCCAGCAGTTTTGGGGTAGGGGGCTATGGCTACACCTTC. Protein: CASSFGVGGYGYTF.

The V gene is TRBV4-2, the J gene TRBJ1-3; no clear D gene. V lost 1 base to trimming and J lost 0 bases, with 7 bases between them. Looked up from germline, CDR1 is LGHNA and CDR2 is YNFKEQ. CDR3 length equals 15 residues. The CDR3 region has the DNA TGTGCCAGCAGCCAAGGACGGGGCTCTGGAAACACCATATATTTT. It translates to CASSQGRGSGNTIYF.

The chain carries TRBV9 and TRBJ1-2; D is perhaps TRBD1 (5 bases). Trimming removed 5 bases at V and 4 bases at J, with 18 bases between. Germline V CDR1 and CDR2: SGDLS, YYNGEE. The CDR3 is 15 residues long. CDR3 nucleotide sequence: TGTGCCAGCAGTCAAGTGGGGGGAACATTCTATGGCTACACCTTC. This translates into CASSQVGGTFYGYTF.

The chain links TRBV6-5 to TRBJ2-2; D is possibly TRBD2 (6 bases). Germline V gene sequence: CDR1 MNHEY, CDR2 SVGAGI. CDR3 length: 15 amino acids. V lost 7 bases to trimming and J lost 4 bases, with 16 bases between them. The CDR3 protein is CASKLASEITGELFF. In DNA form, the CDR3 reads TGTGCCAGCAAGCTAGCGTCCGAAATCACCGGGGAGCTGTTTTTT.

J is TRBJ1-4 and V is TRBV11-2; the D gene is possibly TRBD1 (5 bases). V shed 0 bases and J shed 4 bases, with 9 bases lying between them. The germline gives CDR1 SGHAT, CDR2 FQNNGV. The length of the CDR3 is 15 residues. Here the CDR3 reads CASSLDRELNEKLFF. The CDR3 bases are TGTGCCAGCAGCTTAGACAGGGAACTTAATGAAAAACTGTTTTTT. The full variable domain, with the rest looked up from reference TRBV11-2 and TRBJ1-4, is EAGVAQSPRYKIIEKRQSVAFWCNPISGHATLYWYQQILGQGPKLLIQFQNNGVVDDSQLPKDRFSAERLKGVDSTLKIQPAKLEDSAVYLCASSLDRELNEKLFFGSGTQLSVL.

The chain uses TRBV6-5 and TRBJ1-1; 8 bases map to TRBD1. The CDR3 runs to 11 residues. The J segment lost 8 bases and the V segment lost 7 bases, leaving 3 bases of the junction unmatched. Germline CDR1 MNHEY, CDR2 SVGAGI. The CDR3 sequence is CASIRTGEAFF. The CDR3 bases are TGTGCCAGCATCAGGACAGGGGAAGCTTTCTTT.

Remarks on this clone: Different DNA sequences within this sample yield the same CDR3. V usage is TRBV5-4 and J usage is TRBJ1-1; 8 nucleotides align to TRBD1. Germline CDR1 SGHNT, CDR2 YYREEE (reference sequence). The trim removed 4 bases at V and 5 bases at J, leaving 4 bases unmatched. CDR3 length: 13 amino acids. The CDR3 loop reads CASSLDRGTEAFF. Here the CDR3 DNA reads TGTGCCAGCAGCCTTGACAGGGGAACTGAAGCTTTCTTT.

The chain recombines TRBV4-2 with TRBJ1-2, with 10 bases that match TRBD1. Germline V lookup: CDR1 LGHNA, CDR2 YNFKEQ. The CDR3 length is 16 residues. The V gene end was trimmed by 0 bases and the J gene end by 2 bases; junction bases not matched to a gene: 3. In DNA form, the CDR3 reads TGTGCCAGCAGCCAAGATCAGGGACAGGGGAACTATGGCTACACCTTC. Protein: CASSQDQGQGNYGYTF.

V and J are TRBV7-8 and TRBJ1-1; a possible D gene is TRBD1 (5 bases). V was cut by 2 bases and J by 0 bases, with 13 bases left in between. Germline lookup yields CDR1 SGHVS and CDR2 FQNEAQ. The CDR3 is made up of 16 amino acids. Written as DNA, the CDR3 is TGTGCCAGCAGCTTAATGATGGGGACTTTGAACACTGAAGCTTTCTTT. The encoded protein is CASSLMMGTLNTEAFF.

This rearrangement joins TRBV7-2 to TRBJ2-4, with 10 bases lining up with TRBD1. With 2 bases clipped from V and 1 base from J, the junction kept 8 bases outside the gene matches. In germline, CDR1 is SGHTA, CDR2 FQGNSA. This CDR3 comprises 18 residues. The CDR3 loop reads CASSLNRQGAVAKNIQYF. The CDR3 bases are TGTGCCAGCAGCTTAAACCGACAGGGGGCGGTGGCCAAAAACATTCAGTACTTC.

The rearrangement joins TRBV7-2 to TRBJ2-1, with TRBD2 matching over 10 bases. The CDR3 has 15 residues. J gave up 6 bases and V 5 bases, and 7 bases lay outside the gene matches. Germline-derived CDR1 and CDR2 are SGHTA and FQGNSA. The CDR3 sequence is CASSRTSGRGNEQFF. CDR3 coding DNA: TGTGCCAGCAGCCGGACTAGCGGACGGGGCAATGAGCAGTTCTTC.